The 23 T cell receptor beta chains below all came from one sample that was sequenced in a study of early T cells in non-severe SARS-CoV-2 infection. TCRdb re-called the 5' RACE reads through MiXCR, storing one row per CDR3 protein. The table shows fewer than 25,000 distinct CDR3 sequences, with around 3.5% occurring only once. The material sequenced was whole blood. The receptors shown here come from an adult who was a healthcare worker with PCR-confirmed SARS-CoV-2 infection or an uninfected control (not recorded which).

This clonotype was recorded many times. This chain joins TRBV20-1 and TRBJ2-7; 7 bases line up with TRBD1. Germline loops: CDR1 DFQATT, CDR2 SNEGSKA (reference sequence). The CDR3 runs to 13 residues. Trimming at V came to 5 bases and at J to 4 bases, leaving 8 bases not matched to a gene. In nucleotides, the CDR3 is TGCAGTGCTTTAAAGGGGGCTCGGTACGAGCAGTACTTC. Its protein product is CSALKGARYEQYF.

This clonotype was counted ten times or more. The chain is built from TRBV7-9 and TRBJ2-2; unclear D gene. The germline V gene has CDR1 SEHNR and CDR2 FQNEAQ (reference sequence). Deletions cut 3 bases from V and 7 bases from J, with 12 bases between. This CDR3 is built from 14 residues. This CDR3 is CASSFSWAGGELFF. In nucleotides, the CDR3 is TGTGCCAGCAGCTTCTCCTGGGCCGGCGGGGAGCTGTTTTTT. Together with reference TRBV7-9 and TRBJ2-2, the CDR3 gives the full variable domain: DTGVSQNPRHKITKRGQNVTFRCDPISEHNRLYWYRQTLGQGPEFLTYFQNEAQLEKSRLLSDRFSAERPKGSFSTLEIQRTEQGDSAMYLCASSFSWAGGELFFGEGSRLTVL.

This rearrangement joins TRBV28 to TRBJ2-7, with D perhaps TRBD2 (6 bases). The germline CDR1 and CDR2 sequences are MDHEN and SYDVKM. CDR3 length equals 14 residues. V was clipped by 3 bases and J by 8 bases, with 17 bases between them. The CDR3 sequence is CASSFGGQTTKQYF. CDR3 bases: TGTGCCAGCAGTTTTGGAGGGCAGACTACGAAGCAGTACTTC. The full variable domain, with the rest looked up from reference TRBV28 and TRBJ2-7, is DVKVTQSSRYLVKRTGEKVFLECVQDMDHENMFWYRQDPGLGLRLIYFSYDVKMKEKGDIPEGYSVSREKKERFSLILESASTNQTSMYLCASSFGGQTTKQYFGPGTRLTVT.

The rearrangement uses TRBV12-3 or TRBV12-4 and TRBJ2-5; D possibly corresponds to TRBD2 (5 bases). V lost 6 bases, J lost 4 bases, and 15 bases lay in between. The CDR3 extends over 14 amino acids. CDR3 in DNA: TGTGCCAGCAGGGCCCAAGTGGCGGGAGAGACCCAGTACTTC. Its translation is CASRAQVAGETQYF.

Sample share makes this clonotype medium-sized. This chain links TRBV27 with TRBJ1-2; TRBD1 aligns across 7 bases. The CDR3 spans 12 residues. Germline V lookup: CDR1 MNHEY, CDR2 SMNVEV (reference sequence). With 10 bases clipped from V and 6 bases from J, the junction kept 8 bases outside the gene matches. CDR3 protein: CATLTGTHGYTF. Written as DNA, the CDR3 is TGTGCCACCCTGACAGGGACGCATGGCTACACCTTC.

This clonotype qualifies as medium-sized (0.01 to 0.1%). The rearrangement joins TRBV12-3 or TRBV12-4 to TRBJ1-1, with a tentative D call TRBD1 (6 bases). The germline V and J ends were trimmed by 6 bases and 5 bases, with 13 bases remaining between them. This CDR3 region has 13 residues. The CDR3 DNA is TGTGCCAGCAGGCAGGGGAGGGGGACTGAAGCTTTCTTT. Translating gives CASRQGRGTEAFF.

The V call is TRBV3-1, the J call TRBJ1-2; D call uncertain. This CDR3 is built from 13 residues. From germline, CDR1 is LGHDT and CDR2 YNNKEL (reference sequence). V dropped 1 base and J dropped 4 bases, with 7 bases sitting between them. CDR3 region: CASSQGNGYGYTF. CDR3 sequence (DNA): TGTGCCAGCAGCCAAGGTAATGGCTATGGCTACACCTTC.

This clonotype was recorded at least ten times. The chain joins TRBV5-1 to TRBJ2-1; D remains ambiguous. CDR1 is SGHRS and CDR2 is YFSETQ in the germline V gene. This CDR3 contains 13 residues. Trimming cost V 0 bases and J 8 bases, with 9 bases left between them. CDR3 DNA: TGCGCCAGCAGCTTGGCGATGGGCGATGAGCAGTTCTTC. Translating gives CASSLAMGDEQFF.

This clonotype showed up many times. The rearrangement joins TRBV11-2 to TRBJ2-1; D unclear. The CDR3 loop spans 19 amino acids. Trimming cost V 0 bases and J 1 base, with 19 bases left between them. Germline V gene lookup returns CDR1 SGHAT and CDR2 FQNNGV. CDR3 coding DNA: TGTGCCAGCAGCTTAGATCCAACCCTCCTAGGTTTTTCCTACAATGAGCAGTTCTTC. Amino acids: CASSLDPTLLGFSYNEQFF.

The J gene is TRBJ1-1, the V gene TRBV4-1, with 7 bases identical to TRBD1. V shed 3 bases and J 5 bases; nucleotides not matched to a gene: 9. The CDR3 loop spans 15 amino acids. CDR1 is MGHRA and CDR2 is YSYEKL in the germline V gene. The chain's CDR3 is CASSQVISGGTEAFF. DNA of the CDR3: TGCGCCAGCAGCCAGGTCATATCAGGGGGGACTGAAGCTTTCTTT.

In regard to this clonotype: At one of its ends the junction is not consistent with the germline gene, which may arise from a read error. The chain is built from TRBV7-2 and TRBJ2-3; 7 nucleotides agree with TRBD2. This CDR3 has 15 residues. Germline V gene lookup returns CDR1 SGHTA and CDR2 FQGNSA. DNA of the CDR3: TGTGTCAGCAGTCGGGACTACGGCGTGGTAGATACGCAGTATTTT. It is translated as CVSSRDYGVVDTQYF.

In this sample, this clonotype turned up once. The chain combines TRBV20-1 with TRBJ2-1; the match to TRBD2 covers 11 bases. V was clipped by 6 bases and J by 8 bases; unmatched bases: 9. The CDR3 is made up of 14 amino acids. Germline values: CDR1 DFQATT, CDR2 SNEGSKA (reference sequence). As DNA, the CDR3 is TGCAGTGCCCGAACTAGCGGGAGTGGGTATGAGCAGTTCTTC. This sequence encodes CSARTSGSGYEQFF.

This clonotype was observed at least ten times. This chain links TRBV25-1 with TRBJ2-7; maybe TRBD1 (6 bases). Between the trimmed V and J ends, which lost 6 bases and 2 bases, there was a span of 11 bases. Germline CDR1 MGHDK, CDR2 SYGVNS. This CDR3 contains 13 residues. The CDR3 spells CASSGTLAYEQYF. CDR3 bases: TGTGCCAGCAGCGGGACATTAGCCTACGAGCAGTACTTC.

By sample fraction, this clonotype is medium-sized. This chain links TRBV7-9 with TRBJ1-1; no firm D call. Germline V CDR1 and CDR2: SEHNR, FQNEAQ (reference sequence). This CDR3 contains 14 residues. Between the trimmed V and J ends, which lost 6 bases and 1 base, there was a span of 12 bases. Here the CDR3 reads CASRRISGNTEAFF. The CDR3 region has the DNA TGTGCCAGCAGGCGTATATCGGGGAACACTGAAGCTTTCTTT.

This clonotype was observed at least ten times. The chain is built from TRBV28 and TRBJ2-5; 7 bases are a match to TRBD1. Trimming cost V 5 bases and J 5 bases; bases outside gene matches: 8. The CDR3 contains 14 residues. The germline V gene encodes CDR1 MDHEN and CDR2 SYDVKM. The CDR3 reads CASSRQGGRETQYF. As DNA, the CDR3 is TGTGCCAGCAGTCGACAGGGCGGTCGGGAGACCCAGTACTTC.

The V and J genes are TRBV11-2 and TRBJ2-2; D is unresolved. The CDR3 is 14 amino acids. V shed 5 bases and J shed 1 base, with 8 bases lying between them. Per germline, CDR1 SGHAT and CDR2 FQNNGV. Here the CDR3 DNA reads TGTGCCAGCAGCACCTACAGGAACACCGGGGAGCTGTTTTTT. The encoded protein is CASSTYRNTGELFF.

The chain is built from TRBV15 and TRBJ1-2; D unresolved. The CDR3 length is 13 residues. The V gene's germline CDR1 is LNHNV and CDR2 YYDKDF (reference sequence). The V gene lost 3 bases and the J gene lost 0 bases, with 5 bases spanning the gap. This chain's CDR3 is CATSRRANYGYTF. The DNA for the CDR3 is TGTGCCACCAGCAGGAGAGCTAACTATGGCTACACCTTC.

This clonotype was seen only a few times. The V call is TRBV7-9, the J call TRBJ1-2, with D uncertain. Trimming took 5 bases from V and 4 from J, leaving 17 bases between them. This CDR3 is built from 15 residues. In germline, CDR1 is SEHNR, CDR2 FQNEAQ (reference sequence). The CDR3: CASSPEGGSTYGYTF. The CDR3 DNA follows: TGTGCCAGCAGCCCTGAAGGAGGGTCCACCTATGGCTACACCTTC.

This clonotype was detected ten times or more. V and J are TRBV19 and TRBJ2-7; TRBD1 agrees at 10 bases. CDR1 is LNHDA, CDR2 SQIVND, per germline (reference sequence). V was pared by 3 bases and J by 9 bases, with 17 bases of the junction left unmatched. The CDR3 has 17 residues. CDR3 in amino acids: CASSISSTGTGVFVQYF. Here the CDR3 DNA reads TGTGCCAGTAGTATTTCAAGTACCGGGACAGGGGTTTTTGTGCAGTACTTC.

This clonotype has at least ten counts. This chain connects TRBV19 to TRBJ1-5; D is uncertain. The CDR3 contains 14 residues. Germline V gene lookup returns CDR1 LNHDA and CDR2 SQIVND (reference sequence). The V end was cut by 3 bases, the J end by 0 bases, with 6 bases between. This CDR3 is CASSILGSNQPQHF. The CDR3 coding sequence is TGTGCCAGTAGTATCTTGGGTAGCAATCAGCCCCAGCATTTT.

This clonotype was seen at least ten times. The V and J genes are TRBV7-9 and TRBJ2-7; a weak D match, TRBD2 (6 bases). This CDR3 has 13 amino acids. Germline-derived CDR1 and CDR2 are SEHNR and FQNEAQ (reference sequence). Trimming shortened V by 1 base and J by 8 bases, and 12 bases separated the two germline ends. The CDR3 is CASSLELRDQQYF. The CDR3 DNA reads TGTGCCAGCAGCTTAGAATTGCGGGACCAGCAGTACTTC.

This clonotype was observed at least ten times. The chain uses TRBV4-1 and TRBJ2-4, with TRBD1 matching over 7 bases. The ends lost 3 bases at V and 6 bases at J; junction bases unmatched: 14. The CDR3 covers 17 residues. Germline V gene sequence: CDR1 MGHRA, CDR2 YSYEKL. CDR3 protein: CASSQEQGSDKINIQYF. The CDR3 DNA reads TGCGCCAGCAGCCAGGAACAGGGGAGCGACAAGATAAACATTCAGTACTTC.

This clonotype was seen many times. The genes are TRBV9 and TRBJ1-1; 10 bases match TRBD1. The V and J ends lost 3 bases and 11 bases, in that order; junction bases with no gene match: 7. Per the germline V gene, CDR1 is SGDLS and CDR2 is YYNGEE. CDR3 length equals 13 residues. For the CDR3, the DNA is TGTGCCAGCAGCGGAGACGGGACAGGGGCCGCTTTCTTT. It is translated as CASSGDGTGAAFF.